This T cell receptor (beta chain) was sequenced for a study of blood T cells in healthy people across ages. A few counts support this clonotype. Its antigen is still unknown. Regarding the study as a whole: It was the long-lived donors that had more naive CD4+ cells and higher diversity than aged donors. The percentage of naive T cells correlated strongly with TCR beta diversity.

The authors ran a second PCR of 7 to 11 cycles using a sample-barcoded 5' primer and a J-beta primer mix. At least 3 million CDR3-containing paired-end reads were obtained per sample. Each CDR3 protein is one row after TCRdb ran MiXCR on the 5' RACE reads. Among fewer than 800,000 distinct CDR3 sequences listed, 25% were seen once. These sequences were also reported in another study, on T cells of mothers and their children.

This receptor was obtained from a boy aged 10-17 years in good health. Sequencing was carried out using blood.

The CDR3 DNA sequence: TGTGCCAGCAGCTTAGGAGCCGGCTCACATTACGAGCAGTACTTC. This translates into CASSLGAGSHYEQYF. The V and J genes are TRBV11-2 and TRBJ2-7; D not certain. Germline CDR1 is SGHAT and CDR2 is FQNNGV. With 1 base removed from V and 4 bases from J, the gap between germline ends came to 14 bases. The CDR3 consists of 15 residues. The whole variable domain, filled in from reference TRBV11-2 and TRBJ2-7, reads EAGVAQSPRYKIIEKRQSVAFWCNPISGHATLYWYQQILGQGPKLLIQFQNNGVVDDSQLPKDRFSAERLKGVDSTLKIQPAKLEDSAVYLCASSLGAGSHYEQYFGPGTRLTVT.